The sample holds many counts of the clone carrying this T cell receptor beta chain. Time point here: newly diagnosed GD, antithyroid drugs for less than 3 months. The TCR library was made from RNA extracted from PBMCs. Germline loops: CDR1 MNHEY, CDR2 SMNVEV (reference sequence). V was cut by 5 bases and J by 6 bases, with 15 bases left in between. The length of the CDR3 is 14 residues. The data stem from a study of regulatory T cells in long-lasting Graves disease. Building of the TCR beta libraries involved iRepertoire HTBI primers and Arm-PCR of CDR3 regions. TCRdb itself ran the multiplex PCR reads through MiXCR, one entry per CDR3 protein. The table records some 220,000 distinct CDR3 sequences, roughly 19% of them present only once. The data were also submitted as part of a second study, on T cells in Graves' hyperthyroidism and ophthalmopathy.

This TCR was sampled from a woman aged 25 to 39 with Graves disease. The sample here was peripheral blood mononuclear cells (PBMCs), taken at new diagnosis, from a patient treated with antithyroid drugs. The V and J genes are TRBV27 and TRBJ2-3; D is uncertain. The CDR3 DNA reads as TGTGCCAGCAGTGACTCCGGGCCTTGGGATACGCAGTATTTT. Encoded protein: CASSDSGPWDTQYF.